Sequencing of this TCR beta chain was carried out in a study of cytomegalovirus exposure and HLA in healthy donors. The study, taken as a whole, reports: A later analysis revealed that TCR association rates differed between HLA loci, peaking at DRB1 and bottoming out at HLA-C.

On this clone: Its specificity is not known.

Amplification used 60 Vbeta primers and 13 Jbeta primers. TCRdb's copy holds only in-frame clones and misses some; the assay was immunoSEQ multiplex PCR. This table has approximately 200,000 clones, roughly four fifths appearing once. The J segment lost 4 bases and the V segment lost 8 bases, leaving 8 bases of the junction unmatched. Germline V lookup: CDR1 MNHEY, CDR2 SVGAGI. This CDR3 is 14 amino acids long. The chain employs TRBV6-5 and TRBJ2-7; TRBD1 matches at 10 bases. The source material was PBMCs. The receptor comes from a woman aged 25 to 45 in good health and CMV-seropositive. CDR3 in amino acids: CASPYGDRGYEQYF. The CDR3 DNA reads as TGTGCCAGCCCATACGGGGACAGGGGTTACGAGCAGTACTTC.